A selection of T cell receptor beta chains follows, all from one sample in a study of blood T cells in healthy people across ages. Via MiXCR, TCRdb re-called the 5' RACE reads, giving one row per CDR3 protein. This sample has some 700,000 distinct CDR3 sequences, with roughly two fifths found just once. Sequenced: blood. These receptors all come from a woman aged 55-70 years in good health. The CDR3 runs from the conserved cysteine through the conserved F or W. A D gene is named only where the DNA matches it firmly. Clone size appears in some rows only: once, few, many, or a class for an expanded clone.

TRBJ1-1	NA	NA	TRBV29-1	TGCAGCGTTGGGCTTGATGACGCTGAAGCTTTCTTT	CSVGLDDAEAFF
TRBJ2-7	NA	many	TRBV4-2	TGTGCCAGCAGCCCCGAGGGGATTTACGAGCAGTACTTC	CASSPEGIYEQYF
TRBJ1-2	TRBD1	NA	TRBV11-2	TGTGCCAGCAGGGGACAGGGGAATGACTATGGCTACACCTTC	CASRGQGNDYGYTF
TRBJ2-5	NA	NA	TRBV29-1	TGCAGCGTTGAAGAGAGGGGACTGACCCAAGAGACCCAGTACTTC	CSVEERGLTQETQYF
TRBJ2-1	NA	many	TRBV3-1	TGTGCCAGCAGCCAAGACAACCACAATGAGCAGTTCTTC	CASSQDNHNEQFF
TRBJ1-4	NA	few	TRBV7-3	TGTGCCAGCAGCTTAAGAGGTGGAAAGGGTGAAAAACTGTTTTTT	CASSLRGGKGEKLFF
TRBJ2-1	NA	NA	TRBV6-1	TGTGCCAGCGCGCCAGGGCCCGCCCTGAAGTACTACAATGAGCAGTTCTTC	CASAPGPALKYYNEQFF
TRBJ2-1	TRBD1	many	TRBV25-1	TGTGCCAGCAGTGGGGCCGGGACAGGGACTAATAAGGGGCGCAATGAGCAGTTCTTC	CASSGAGTGTNKGRNEQFF
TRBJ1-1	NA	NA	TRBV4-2	TGTGCCAGCAGCCAAGACAATCAGGGCACTGAAGCTTTCTTT	CASSQDNQGTEAFF
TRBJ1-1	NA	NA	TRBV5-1	TGCGCCAGCAGCTTGGTCGGGAAAAACACTGAAGCTTTCTTT	CASSLVGKNTEAFF
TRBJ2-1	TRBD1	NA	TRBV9	TGTGCCAGCAGCTCAAGGGACAGGCTTCCTCCTAATGAGCAGTTCTTC	CASSSRDRLPPNEQFF
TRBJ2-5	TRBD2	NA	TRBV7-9	TGTGCCAGCAGCTTAGTGGTAGCGGGGGGCCAAGAGACCCAGTACTTC	CASSLVVAGGQETQYF
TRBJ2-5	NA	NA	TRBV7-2	TGTGCCAGCAGCTGGAGGCAGACGAGAGAGGCCCAGTACTTC	CASSWRQTREAQYF
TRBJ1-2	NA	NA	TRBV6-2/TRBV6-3	TGTGCCAGCAGTGACCAAGTCGTCTATGGCTACACCTTC	CASSDQVVYGYTF
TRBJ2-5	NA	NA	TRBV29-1	TGCAGCGTTTCGGATGCCTCGGAGACCCAGTACTTC	CSVSDASETQYF
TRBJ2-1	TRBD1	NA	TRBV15	TGTGCCACCAGCAGAGGAGACAGGGGAGGTAACAATGAGCAGTTCTTC	CATSRGDRGGNNEQFF
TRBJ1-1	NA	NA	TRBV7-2	TGTGCCAGCAGCTTAGGCAGCATGAACACTGAAGCTTTCTTT	CASSLGSMNTEAFF
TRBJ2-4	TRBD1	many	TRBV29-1	TGCAGCGTTGTTCCGGGACAGGGGGCGAGGGACATTCAGTACTTC	CSVVPGQGARDIQYF
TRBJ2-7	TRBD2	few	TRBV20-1	TGCAGTGCTAGAGATCGGTCTAGCGGGGGCTCCTACGAGCAGTACTTC	CSARDRSSGGSYEQYF
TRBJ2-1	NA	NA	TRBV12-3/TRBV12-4	TGTGCCAGCAGCACACCGGGACTGCCGACTACTGAGCAGTTCTTC	CASSTPGLPTTEQFF
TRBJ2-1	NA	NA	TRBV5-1	TGCGCCAGCAGCACTGCGGCCCTGACCTACAATGAGCAGTTCTTC	CASSTAALTYNEQFF
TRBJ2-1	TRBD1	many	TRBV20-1	TGCAGTGCCAGACAGGGGGCGAGCTACAATGAGCAGTTCTTC	CSARQGASYNEQFF
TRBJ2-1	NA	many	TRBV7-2	TGTGCCAGCAGCTTAGGAAGGCGCAATGAGCAGTTCTTC	CASSLGRRNEQFF
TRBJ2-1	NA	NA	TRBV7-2	TGTGCCAGCAGCATAGCAGGGACCGGAAGGAATGAGCAGTTCTTC	CASSIAGTGRNEQFF
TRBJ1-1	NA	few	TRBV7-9	TGTGCCAGCAGCTTAGGAGGGAGGCCTGAAGCTTTCTTT	CASSLGGRPEAFF
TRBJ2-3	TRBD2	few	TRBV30	TGTGCCTGGACTAGCGGGAACACAGATACGCAGTATTTT	CAWTSGNTDTQYF
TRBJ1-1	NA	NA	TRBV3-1	TGTGCCAGCAGCCAAGCCCAAGAAGCTTTCTTT	CASSQAQEAFF
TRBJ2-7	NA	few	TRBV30	TGTGCCTGGACCCGGAGCAGGGTCCACGAGCAGTACTTC	CAWTRSRVHEQYF
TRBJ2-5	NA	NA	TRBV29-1	TGCAGCGTTGAGGATCCGTCTCAAGAGACCCAGTACTTC	CSVEDPSQETQYF
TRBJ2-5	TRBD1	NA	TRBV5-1	TGCGCCAGCAAAGGTACAGGGGGCCGGGAGACCCAGTACTTC	CASKGTGGRETQYF
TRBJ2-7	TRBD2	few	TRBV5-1	TGCGCCAGCCGACGACCGGGACTAGCGGGGGCCCACGAGCAGTACTTC	CASRRPGLAGAHEQYF